Presented here are 21 T cell receptor beta chains from one specimen sequenced in a study of T cell changes during pregnancy in multiple sclerosis. Assay: immunoSEQ multiplex PCR; the TCRdb copy retains only in-frame clones and omits some. The sample lists some 71,000 clones, approximately 90% occurring once. Sample: peripheral blood, taken in the third trimester of pregnancy. The origin of the receptors is a female donor with multiple sclerosis, enrolled in a pregnancy study.

The chain carries TRBV19 and TRBJ1-1; D possibly corresponds to TRBD1 (6 bases). The germline CDR1 and CDR2 sequences are LNHDA and SQIVND (reference sequence). The CDR3 is made up of 12 amino acids. The CDR3 DNA reads as TGTGCAACTGGGGGCTTGAACACTGAAGCTTTCTTT. Its protein product is CATGGLNTEAFF. Variable domain in full (rest from reference TRBV19 and TRBJ1-1): DGGITQSPKYLFRKEGQNVTLSCEQNLNHDAMYWYRQDPGQGLRLIYYSQIVNDFQKGDIAEGYSVSREKKESFPLTVTSAQKNPTAFYLCATGGLNTEAFFGQGTRLTVV.

The chain uses TRBV5-1 and TRBJ2-5; D is possibly TRBD2 (6 bases). CDR3 size: 15 residues. In germline, CDR1 is SGHRS, CDR2 YFSETQ. Trimming removed 2 bases at V and 8 bases at J, with 19 bases between. This CDR3 reads CASSLSPGLFETQYF. Written as DNA, the CDR3 is TGCGCCAGCAGCTTATCTCCCGGACTATTCGAAACCCAGTACTTC.

This clone was recorded once. V is TRBV4-2 and J is TRBJ2-1; a weak D match, TRBD2 (5 bases). The CDR3 consists of 15 residues. The V end lost 0 bases, the J end lost 4 bases, and 10 bases lay between the germline ends. CDR1 and CDR2 (germline): LGHNA, YNFKEQ. CDR3: CASSQDREPYNEQFF. CDR3 DNA: TGTGCCAGCAGCCAAGATCGGGAACCATACAATGAGCAGTTCTTC.

This chain links TRBV5-4 with TRBJ1-2; TRBD1 matches at 7 bases. Germline V gene sequence: CDR1 SGHNT, CDR2 YYREEE (reference sequence). There are 16 residues in the CDR3. V trimming: 4 bases; J trimming: 7 bases; junction bases outside the gene matches: 16. This CDR3 is CASSKGTERPMGGYTF. The CDR3 nucleotides are TGTGCCAGCAGCAAGGGGACAGAGCGTCCTATGGGTGGCTACACCTTC. Variable domain in full (rest from reference TRBV5-4 and TRBJ1-2): ETGVTQSPTHLIKTRGQQVTLRCSSQSGHNTVSWYQQALGQGPQFIFQYYREEENGRGNFPPRFSGLQFPNYSSELNVNALELDDSALYLCASSKGTERPMGGYTFGSGTRLTVV.

The chain couples TRBV29-1 to TRBJ2-1; a possible D gene is TRBD2 (5 bases). Trimming left V 7 bases short and J 9 bases short, with 22 bases between. The CDR3 is made up of 14 amino acids. Germline CDR1 is SQVTM and CDR2 is ANQGSEA. The CDR3 DNA is TGCAGCGCGAACGGGCTAGCTCTCTCCCTTGAGCAGTTCTTC. It translates to CSANGLALSLEQFF.

The chain recombines TRBV6-4 with TRBJ2-2; TRBD2 agrees at 11 bases. Per germline, CDR1 MRHNA and CDR2 SNTAGT. CDR3 length: 16 residues. V gave up 0 bases and J gave up 3 bases; unmatched junction bases: 0. CDR3 region: CASSDSTSGDTGELFF. The CDR3 DNA follows: TGTGCCAGCAGTGACTCGACTAGCGGGGACACCGGGGAGCTGTTTTTT.

V is TRBV27 and J is TRBJ2-7; 9 bases align to TRBD2. With 0 bases clipped from V and 1 base from J, the junction kept 4 bases outside the gene matches. The CDR3 is 16 amino acids. In germline, CDR1 is MNHEY, CDR2 SMNVEV (reference sequence). The CDR3 protein is CASSLSAGGASYEQYF. The CDR3 coding sequence is TGTGCCAGCAGTTTATCGGCGGGGGGGGCTTCCTACGAGCAGTACTTC.

For the CDR3, the DNA is TGTGCCAGCCAAGCGGGGGGGCCGTCAGATACGCAGTATTTT. Its protein product is CASQAGGPSDTQYF. The chain has TRBV2 and TRBJ2-3; 10 nucleotides match TRBD2. The germline V gene has CDR1 SNHLY and CDR2 FYNNEI. The CDR3 contains 14 residues. After removal of 8 bases from V and 4 bases from J, the junction contained 6 bases not matched to a gene.

The chain carries TRBV7-8 and TRBJ2-7; 9 bases are a match to TRBD1. Germline assignment: CDR1 SGHVS and CDR2 FQNEAQ. This CDR3 region has 14 residues. V lost 10 bases to trimming and J lost 6 bases; unmatched junction nucleotides: 13. CDR3 in DNA: TGTGCCACTGTAGGTGGACAGGGGTTCGCCGAGCAGTACTTC. Translating gives CATVGGQGFAEQYF.

This chain joins TRBV7-3 and TRBJ2-3, with D possibly TRBD2 on 6 matching bases. This CDR3 is built from 14 residues. Germline lookup yields CDR1 SGHTA and CDR2 FQGTGA. Between the trimmed V and J ends, which lost 5 bases and 1 base, there was a span of 10 bases. CDR3 sequence reads: CASSPIAGTDTQYF. CDR3 in DNA: TGTGCCAGCAGCCCCATAGCGGGCACAGATACGCAGTATTTT. The full variable domain, rest sourced from reference TRBV7-3 and TRBJ2-3, is GAGVSQTPSNKVTEKGKYVELRCDPISGHTALYWYRQSLGQGPEFLIYFQGTGAADDSGLPNDRFFAVRPEGSVSTLKIQRTERGDSAVYLCASSPIAGTDTQYFGPGTRLTVL.

This rearrangement joins TRBV18 to TRBJ1-6; 9 bases map to TRBD1. The V segment lost 3 bases and the J segment 8 bases; nucleotides outside the gene matches: 5. Germline V gene lookup returns CDR1 KGHSH and CDR2 LQKENI. CDR3 length equals 15 residues. The CDR3 sequence: CASSPLTGGDSPLHF. DNA for the CDR3: TGTGCCAGCTCACCCCTTACAGGGGGCGATTCACCCCTCCACTTT.

This clone was seen only a few times. This sequence joins TRBV29-1 and TRBJ1-2, with 7 bases fitting TRBD1. Losses at the gene ends were 7 bases for V and 7 bases for J; bases not matched to a gene: 18. The CDR3 is 15 residues long. The germline V gene has CDR1 SQVTM and CDR2 ANQGSEA. Written as DNA, the CDR3 is TGCAGCGCTTTTATACCGGGACAGCATGTGAGTGGCTACACCTTC. Its protein product is CSAFIPGQHVSGYTF.

The V gene is TRBV19, the J gene TRBJ2-2; the match to TRBD2 covers 8 bases. J lost 3 bases, V lost 3 bases, and 9 bases had no gene match. This CDR3 is 17 amino acids long. Per the germline V gene, CDR1 is LNHDA and CDR2 is SQIVND (reference sequence). The CDR3 loop is CASSIERGRGYTGELFF. CDR3 nucleotide sequence: TGTGCCAGTAGTATTGAGCGGGGGCGGGGCTACACCGGGGAGCTGTTTTTT.

The rearrangement uses TRBV9 and TRBJ1-6; 8 nucleotides match TRBD1. CDR3 length: 13 residues. V dropped 4 bases and J dropped 9; count of bases not matched to a gene: 3. Germline V CDR1 and CDR2: SGDLS, YYNGEE. The CDR3 nucleotides read TGTGCCAGCAGCCGGACAGGGTCTTCACCCCTCCACTTT. Protein: CASSRTGSSPLHF.

The chain recombines TRBV11-3 with TRBJ2-2, with 7 bases lining up with TRBD1. Germline assignment: CDR1 SGHNT and CDR2 YENEEA. V shed 4 bases, J shed 4 bases, and the junction held 3 bases outside the gene matches. The CDR3 runs 14 residues. CDR3 protein: CASSSTGATGELFF. CDR3 nucleotides: TGTGCCAGCAGCTCCACAGGGGCCACCGGGGAGCTGTTTTTT.

The rearrangement links TRBV2 to TRBJ2-7, with TRBD2 matching 10 bases. Germline assignment: CDR1 SNHLY and CDR2 FYNNEI. The CDR3 is 14 residues long. J lost 4 bases, V lost 6 bases, and 6 bases had no gene match. Here the CDR3 DNA reads TGTGCCAGCAGGTGGATTAGCGGGGGGTACGAGCAGTACTTC. Its translation is CASRWISGGYEQYF.

V gene TRBV6-1 combines with J gene TRBJ1-1; no clear D gene. CDR1 is MNHNS and CDR2 is SASEGT in the germline V gene. The V end lost 4 bases, the J end lost 0 bases, and 6 bases lay between the germline ends. This CDR3 is built from 13 residues. DNA for the CDR3: TGTGCCAGCAGTGGAGTCGTGAACACTGAAGCTTTCTTT. Its translation is CASSGVVNTEAFF.

V and J are TRBV23-1 and TRBJ2-2; 7 nucleotides agree with TRBD1. TRBV23-1 falls under the ORF class, with uncertain function. The CDR3 sequence is 17 residues long. V lost 2 bases and J lost 2; bases outside the gene matches: 8. CDR3 residues: CASSQRRYRGNTGELFF. The CDR3, as DNA: TGCGCCAGCAGTCAACGGCGGTACAGGGGAAACACCGGGGAGCTGTTTTTT.

The CDR3 here is CASSQPASQAGAGETQYF. CDR3 DNA sequence: TGTGCCAGCAGCCAACCCGCCTCTCAAGCGGGGGCCGGTGAGACCCAGTACTTC. V is TRBV7-9 and J is TRBJ2-5; 8 bases map to TRBD2. The CDR3 runs to 18 residues. The germline V gene has CDR1 SEHNR and CDR2 FQNEAQ (reference sequence). The junction had 19 bases not matched to a gene; V was cut back by 5 bases and J by 5 bases.

The chain carries TRBV6-5 and TRBJ1-2, with 7 bases matching TRBD1. J lost 2 bases, V lost 4 bases, and 10 bases had no gene match. Looked up from germline, CDR1 is MNHEY and CDR2 is SVGAGI. The CDR3 is 16 amino acids. The CDR3 reads CASSSQGQDTNYGYTF. As DNA, the CDR3 is TGTGCCAGCAGTTCCCAAGGACAGGATACCAACTATGGCTACACCTTC.

J is TRBJ1-1 and V is TRBV29-1, with unresolved D. Germline V gene sequence: CDR1 SQVTM, CDR2 ANQGSEA. CDR3 length equals 16 residues. Trimming left V 4 bases short and J 0 bases short, with 18 bases between. In DNA form, the CDR3 reads TGCAGCGTTGGGGAGGGTTGGGGTATGGTGAACACTGAAGCTTTCTTT. As protein: CSVGEGWGMVNTEAFF.